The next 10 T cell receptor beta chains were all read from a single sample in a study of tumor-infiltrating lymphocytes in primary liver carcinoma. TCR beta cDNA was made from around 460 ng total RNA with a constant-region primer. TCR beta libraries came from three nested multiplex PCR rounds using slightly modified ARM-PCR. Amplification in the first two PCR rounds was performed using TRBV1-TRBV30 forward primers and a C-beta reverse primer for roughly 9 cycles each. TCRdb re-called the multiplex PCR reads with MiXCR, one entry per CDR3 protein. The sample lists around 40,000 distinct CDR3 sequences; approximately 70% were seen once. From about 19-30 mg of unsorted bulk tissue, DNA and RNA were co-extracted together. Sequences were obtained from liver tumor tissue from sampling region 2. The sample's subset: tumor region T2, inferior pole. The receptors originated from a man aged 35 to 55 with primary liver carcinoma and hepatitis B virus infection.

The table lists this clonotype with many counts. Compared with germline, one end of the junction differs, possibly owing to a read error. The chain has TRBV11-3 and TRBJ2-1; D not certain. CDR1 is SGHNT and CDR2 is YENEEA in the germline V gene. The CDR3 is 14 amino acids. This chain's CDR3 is CASSLGVNNNEQFF. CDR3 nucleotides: TGTGCCAGCAGCTTAGGGGTCAACAACAATGAGCAATTCTTC.

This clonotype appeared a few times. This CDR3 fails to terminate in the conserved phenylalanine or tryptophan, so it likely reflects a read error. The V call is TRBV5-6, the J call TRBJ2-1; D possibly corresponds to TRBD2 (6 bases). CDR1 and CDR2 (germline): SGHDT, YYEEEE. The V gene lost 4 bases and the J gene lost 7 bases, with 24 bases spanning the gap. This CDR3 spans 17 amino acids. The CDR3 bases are TGTGCCAGCAGCCTAGCCGGGGGTACGGGGAGCAGAAATGAGCAGTTCCTC. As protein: CASSLAGGTGSRNEQFL.

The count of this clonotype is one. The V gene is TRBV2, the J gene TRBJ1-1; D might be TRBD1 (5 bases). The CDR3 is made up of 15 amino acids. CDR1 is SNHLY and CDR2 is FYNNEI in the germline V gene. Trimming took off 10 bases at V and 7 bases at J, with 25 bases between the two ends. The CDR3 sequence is CATAVRDAEVGEAFF. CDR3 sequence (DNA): TGTGCCACAGCGGTTCGGGACGCAGAGGTCGGTGAAGCTTTCTTT.

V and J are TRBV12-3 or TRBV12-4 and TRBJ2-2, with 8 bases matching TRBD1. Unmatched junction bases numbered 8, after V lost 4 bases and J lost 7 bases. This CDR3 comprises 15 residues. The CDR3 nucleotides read TGTGCCAGCAGTTCACAGGACAGGGTCCTCGGGGAGCTGTTTTTT. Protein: CASSSQDRVLGELFF.

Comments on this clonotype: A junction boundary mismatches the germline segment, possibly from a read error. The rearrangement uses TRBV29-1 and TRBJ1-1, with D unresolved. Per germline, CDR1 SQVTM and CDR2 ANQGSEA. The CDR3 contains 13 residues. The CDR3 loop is CSVSARLNTEAFF. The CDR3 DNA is TGCAGCGTTAGCGCCCGACTGAACACTGAGGCTTTCTTT.

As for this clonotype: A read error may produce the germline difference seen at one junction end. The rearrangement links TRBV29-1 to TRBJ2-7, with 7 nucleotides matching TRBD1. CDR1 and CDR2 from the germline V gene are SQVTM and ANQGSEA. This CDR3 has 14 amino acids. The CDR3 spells CSVQVRGGEGEHYF. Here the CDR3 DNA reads TGTAGCGTACAAGTTAGAGGGGGCGAGGGCGAGCACTACTTC.

DNA for the CDR3: TGTGCCAGCATCACCGCAGCGAGGTCGAGGGCTTCACCCCTCCACTTT. It codes for CASITAARSRASPLHF. The rearrangement links TRBV5-4 to TRBJ1-6, with D uncertain. The germline CDR1 and CDR2 sequences are SGHNT and YYREEE (reference sequence). V was shortened by 6 bases and J by 9 bases, with 22 bases between the two germline ends. The length of the CDR3 is 16 residues. The full variable domain, with the rest looked up from reference TRBV5-4 and TRBJ1-6, is ETGVTQSPTHLIKTRGQQVTLRCSSQSGHNTVSWYQQALGQGPQFIFQYYREEENGRGNFPPRFSGLQFPNYSSELNVNALELDDSALYLCASITAARSRASPLHFGNGTRLTVT.

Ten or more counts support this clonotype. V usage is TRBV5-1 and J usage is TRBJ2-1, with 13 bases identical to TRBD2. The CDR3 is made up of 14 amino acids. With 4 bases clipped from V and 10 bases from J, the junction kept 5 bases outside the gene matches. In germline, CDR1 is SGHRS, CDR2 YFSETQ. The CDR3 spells CASSATGLAGEQFF. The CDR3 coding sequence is TGCGCCAGCAGCGCAACGGGACTAGCGGGGGAGCAGTTCTTC.

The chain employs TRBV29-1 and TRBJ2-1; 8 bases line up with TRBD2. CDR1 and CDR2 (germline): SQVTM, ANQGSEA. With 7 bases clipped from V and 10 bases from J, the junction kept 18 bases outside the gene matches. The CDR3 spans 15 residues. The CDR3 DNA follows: TGCAGCGCTGACGGGACTAGAGGTAGGGCATGGGAGCAGTTCTTC. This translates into CSADGTRGRAWEQFF.

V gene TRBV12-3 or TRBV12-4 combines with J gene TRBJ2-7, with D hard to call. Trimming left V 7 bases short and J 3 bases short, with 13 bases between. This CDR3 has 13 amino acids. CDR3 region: CASTPRENYEQYF. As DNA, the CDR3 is TGTGCCAGCACTCCTAGAGAAAACTACGAGCAGTACTTC.